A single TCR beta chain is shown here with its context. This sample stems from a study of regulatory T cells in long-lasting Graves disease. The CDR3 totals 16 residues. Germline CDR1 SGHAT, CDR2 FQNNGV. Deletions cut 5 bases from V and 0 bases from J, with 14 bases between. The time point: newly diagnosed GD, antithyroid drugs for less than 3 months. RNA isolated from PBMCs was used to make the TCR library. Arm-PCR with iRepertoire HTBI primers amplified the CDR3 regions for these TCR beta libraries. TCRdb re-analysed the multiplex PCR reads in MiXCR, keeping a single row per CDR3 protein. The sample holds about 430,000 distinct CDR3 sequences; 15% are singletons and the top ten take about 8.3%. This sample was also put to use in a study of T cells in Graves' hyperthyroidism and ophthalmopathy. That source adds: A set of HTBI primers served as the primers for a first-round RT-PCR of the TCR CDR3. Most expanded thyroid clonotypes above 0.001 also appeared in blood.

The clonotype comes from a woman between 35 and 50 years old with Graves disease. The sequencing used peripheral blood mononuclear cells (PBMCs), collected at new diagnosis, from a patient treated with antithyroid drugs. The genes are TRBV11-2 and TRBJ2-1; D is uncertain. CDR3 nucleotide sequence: TGTGCCAGCAGCCCAAGTACGTATAGCTCCTACAATGAGCAGTTCTTC. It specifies CASSPSTYSSYNEQFF.